Listed below are T cell receptor beta chains from one sample, sequenced in a study of blood T cell repertoires in COVID-19. TCRdb's table, derived via immunoSEQ multiplex PCR, lists solely in-frame clones and lacks some. The table records about 100,000 clones, roughly 84% of them present only once. Sequencing input: peripheral blood. Receptors were obtained from a human donor in a cohort sampled during active COVID-19. CDR3s include the opening cysteine and the closing phenylalanine or tryptophan. The D gene is left open where the match is weak. A clone size is listed for some rows: how often the clone was seen (once, few, many), or a class if it is expanded.

abundance: NA; v_gene: TRBV5-1; d_gene: TRBD2; j_gene: TRBJ2-5; CDR3nt: TGCGCCAGCAGCTTGCCCGGGACTAGCGGGAGTTATGAGACCCAGTACTTC; CDR3aa: CASSLPGTSGSYETQYF
abundance: NA; v_gene: TRBV3-1/TRBV3-2; d_gene: NA; j_gene: TRBJ2-1; CDR3nt: TGTGCCAGCAGCCAATTCGGTCTAGGATCCTACAATGAGCAGTTCTTC; CDR3aa: CASSQFGLGSYNEQFF
abundance: NA; v_gene: TRBV7-2; d_gene: NA; j_gene: TRBJ1-5; CDR3nt: TGTGCCAGCAGCTCAAGGGCGGGGGTGTGGGAGCCCCAGCATTTT; CDR3aa: CASSSRAGVWEPQHF
abundance: NA; v_gene: TRBV3-1/TRBV3-2; d_gene: NA; j_gene: TRBJ2-4; CDR3nt: TGTGCCAGCAGCCAAGGTAGTTCTCTTGGTCAGTACTTC; CDR3aa: CASSQGSSLGQYF
abundance: once; v_gene: TRBV19; d_gene: NA; j_gene: TRBJ2-3; CDR3nt: TGTGCCAGTAGTAAGCGCACAGATACGCAGTATTTT; CDR3aa: CASSKRTDTQYF
abundance: NA; v_gene: TRBV9; d_gene: NA; j_gene: TRBJ2-3; CDR3nt: TGTGCCAGCAGCGTCTGGACGGGGAGCACAGATACGCAGTATTTT; CDR3aa: CASSVWTGSTDTQYF
abundance: NA; v_gene: TRBV18; d_gene: TRBD1; j_gene: TRBJ2-2; CDR3nt: TGTGCCAGCTCACCGTGGACAGGGTTTGTAACCGGGGAGCTGTTTTTT; CDR3aa: CASSPWTGFVTGELFF
abundance: NA; v_gene: TRBV2; d_gene: NA; j_gene: TRBJ1-5; CDR3nt: TGTGCCAGCAGCGACATAGACAGTAATCAGCCCCAGCATTTT; CDR3aa: CASSDIDSNQPQHF
abundance: few; v_gene: TRBV27; d_gene: TRBD1; j_gene: TRBJ1-2; CDR3nt: TGTGCCAGCAGTCCATCGGGACAGGGCTATGGCTACACCTTC; CDR3aa: CASSPSGQGYGYTF
abundance: NA; v_gene: TRBV19; d_gene: NA; j_gene: TRBJ1-3; CDR3nt: TGTGCCAGTAGTACCGAGGCTGGAAACACCATATATTTT; CDR3aa: CASSTEAGNTIYF
abundance: NA; v_gene: TRBV19; d_gene: TRBD1; j_gene: TRBJ1-6; CDR3nt: TGTGCCAGTGGGGACAGAACTAATTCACCCCTCCACTTT; CDR3aa: CASGDRTNSPLHF
abundance: NA; v_gene: TRBV5-5; d_gene: TRBD1; j_gene: TRBJ2-4; CDR3nt: TGTGCCAGCAGCTTGGGGACAGGGTTCAAAAACATTCAGTACTTC; CDR3aa: CASSLGTGFKNIQYF
abundance: NA; v_gene: TRBV5-8; d_gene: NA; j_gene: TRBJ1-1; CDR3nt: TGTGCCAGCAGACAAAAAGGACAGCTTGAAGCTTTCTTT; CDR3aa: CASRQKGQLEAFF
abundance: NA; v_gene: TRBV6-5; d_gene: TRBD1; j_gene: TRBJ1-4; CDR3nt: TGTGCCAGCAGCCACAGGGGGGGAGAAAAACTGTTTTTT; CDR3aa: CASSHRGGEKLFF
abundance: NA; v_gene: TRBV3-1/TRBV3-2; d_gene: TRBD1; j_gene: TRBJ1-2; CDR3nt: TGTGCCAGCAGCACCCACAGGGGTACCTATGGCTACACCTTC; CDR3aa: CASSTHRGTYGYTF
abundance: NA; v_gene: TRBV10-3; d_gene: TRBD2; j_gene: TRBJ2-3; CDR3nt: TGTGCCATCAGTGAGTCGGGTTCCGCGGGAGGGAGCACAGATACGCAGTATTTT; CDR3aa: CAISESGSAGGSTDTQYF
abundance: NA; v_gene: TRBV4-1; d_gene: NA; j_gene: TRBJ2-5; CDR3nt: TGCGCCAGCAGCCAAGGCCCCATGCCGGAGCAAGAGACCCAGTACTTC; CDR3aa: CASSQGPMPEQETQYF
abundance: NA; v_gene: TRBV3-1/TRBV3-2; d_gene: NA; j_gene: TRBJ2-7; CDR3nt: TGTGCCAGCAGCCGCAGCGGATCCTACGAGCAGTACTTC; CDR3aa: CASSRSGSYEQYF
abundance: NA; v_gene: TRBV19; d_gene: TRBD1; j_gene: TRBJ2-5; CDR3nt: TGTGCCAGTAGTTCGATAGAATTGGGACAGAGTACGGAGACCCAGTACTTC; CDR3aa: CASSSIELGQSTETQYF
abundance: NA; v_gene: TRBV30; d_gene: NA; j_gene: TRBJ2-1; CDR3nt: TGTGCCTGGAGCCAACTGGGCAGGTACAATGAGCAGTTCTTC; CDR3aa: CAWSQLGRYNEQFF
abundance: NA; v_gene: TRBV28; d_gene: NA; j_gene: TRBJ1-2; CDR3nt: TGTGCCAGCGGTATTCCCGGGACACCAAGGCTTGGCTACACCTTC; CDR3aa: CASGIPGTPRLGYTF
abundance: NA; v_gene: TRBV18; d_gene: TRBD1; j_gene: TRBJ1-2; CDR3nt: TGTGCCAGCTCGCCGGGACAGGGTAGCTATGGCTACACCTTC; CDR3aa: CASSPGQGSYGYTF
abundance: NA; v_gene: TRBV19; d_gene: TRBD1; j_gene: TRBJ1-4; CDR3nt: TGTGCCAGTATAAACCGGCCCCGGGACAGGAATGAAAAACTGTTTTTT; CDR3aa: CASINRPRDRNEKLFF
abundance: NA; v_gene: TRBV7-2; d_gene: NA; j_gene: TRBJ1-3; CDR3nt: TGTGCCAGCAGCCCCCAAACCGGGTCCAGCTCTGGAAACACCATATATTTT; CDR3aa: CASSPQTGSSSGNTIYF
abundance: NA; v_gene: TRBV7-2; d_gene: NA; j_gene: TRBJ1-4; CDR3nt: TGTGCCAGCAGCTCAAGATTTGGACAGAGGGGTGAAAAACTGTTTTTT; CDR3aa: CASSSRFGQRGEKLFF
abundance: NA; v_gene: TRBV20-1; d_gene: NA; j_gene: TRBJ2-3; CDR3nt: TGCAGTGCTAGTAAAGCGTCTAGCACAGATACGCAGTATTTT; CDR3aa: CSASKASSTDTQYF
abundance: NA; v_gene: TRBV5-5; d_gene: NA; j_gene: TRBJ1-6; CDR3nt: TGTGCCAGCAGCCCCCAGGCAGATAATTCACCCCTCCACTTT; CDR3aa: CASSPQADNSPLHF
abundance: NA; v_gene: TRBV29-1; d_gene: TRBD2; j_gene: TRBJ2-5; CDR3nt: TGCAGCGTTGTGACTAGCGGATCCCAAGAGACCCAGTACTTC; CDR3aa: CSVVTSGSQETQYF
abundance: NA; v_gene: TRBV25-1; d_gene: NA; j_gene: TRBJ2-5; CDR3nt: TGTGCCAGCGGAAGTAACAGGGACGGGGAGACCCAGTACTTC; CDR3aa: CASGSNRDGETQYF
abundance: NA; v_gene: TRBV7-2; d_gene: TRBD1; j_gene: TRBJ1-5; CDR3nt: TGTGCCAGCAGCCAAACGACAGGGGGGGATCAGCCCCAGCATTTT; CDR3aa: CASSQTTGGDQPQHF
abundance: few; v_gene: TRBV20-1; d_gene: TRBD1; j_gene: TRBJ1-5; CDR3nt: TGCAGTGCTAGTGGGACAGGGAGTAGCAATCAGCCCCAGCATTTT; CDR3aa: CSASGTGSSNQPQHF
abundance: NA; v_gene: TRBV15; d_gene: TRBD2; j_gene: TRBJ2-7; CDR3nt: TGTGCCACCAGCAGAGGGACGGGAGGGTTCAACGAGCAGTACTTC; CDR3aa: CATSRGTGGFNEQYF
abundance: NA; v_gene: TRBV5-4; d_gene: NA; j_gene: TRBJ1-1; CDR3nt: TGTGCCAGCAGCCCAGCGGTGGGTTTGAACACTGAAGCTTTCTTT; CDR3aa: CASSPAVGLNTEAFF
abundance: NA; v_gene: TRBV7-9; d_gene: NA; j_gene: TRBJ2-3; CDR3nt: TGTGCCAGCAGCTTAGTTCGTAGTAGCACAGATACGCAGTATTTT; CDR3aa: CASSLVRSSTDTQYF
abundance: NA; v_gene: TRBV7-3; d_gene: TRBD1; j_gene: TRBJ1-1; CDR3nt: TGTGCCAGCAGCTTACAGGGGGCTCAGGCTGAAGCTTTCTTT; CDR3aa: CASSLQGAQAEAFF
abundance: few; v_gene: TRBV10-1; d_gene: TRBD2; j_gene: TRBJ2-1; CDR3nt: TGCGCCAGCAGTGAGGTTTACACTAGCGGGAGTATCTATGAGCAGTTCTTC; CDR3aa: CASSEVYTSGSIYEQFF
abundance: NA; v_gene: TRBV11-3; d_gene: NA; j_gene: TRBJ1-6; CDR3nt: TGTGCCAGCAGCACTACCTATAATTCACCCCTCCACTTT; CDR3aa: CASSTTYNSPLHF
abundance: NA; v_gene: TRBV9; d_gene: TRBD2; j_gene: TRBJ2-5; CDR3nt: TGTGCCAGCAGCGTAGGGATAGCGGGAGGAGAGACCCAGTACTTC; CDR3aa: CASSVGIAGGETQYF
abundance: NA; v_gene: TRBV6-5; d_gene: NA; j_gene: TRBJ1-2; CDR3nt: TGTGCCAGCAGACAGGGCTCCTATGGCTACACCTTC; CDR3aa: CASRQGSYGYTF
abundance: NA; v_gene: TRBV5-1; d_gene: NA; j_gene: TRBJ2-1; CDR3nt: TGCGCCAGCAGCTTGGACGGGAGTCTCTTGGATGAGCAGTTCTTC; CDR3aa: CASSLDGSLLDEQFF
abundance: few; v_gene: TRBV7-9; d_gene: TRBD1; j_gene: TRBJ1-5; CDR3nt: TGTGCCAGCAGCTTCTTGACAGGGGCAGGGCCCCAGCATTTT; CDR3aa: CASSFLTGAGPQHF